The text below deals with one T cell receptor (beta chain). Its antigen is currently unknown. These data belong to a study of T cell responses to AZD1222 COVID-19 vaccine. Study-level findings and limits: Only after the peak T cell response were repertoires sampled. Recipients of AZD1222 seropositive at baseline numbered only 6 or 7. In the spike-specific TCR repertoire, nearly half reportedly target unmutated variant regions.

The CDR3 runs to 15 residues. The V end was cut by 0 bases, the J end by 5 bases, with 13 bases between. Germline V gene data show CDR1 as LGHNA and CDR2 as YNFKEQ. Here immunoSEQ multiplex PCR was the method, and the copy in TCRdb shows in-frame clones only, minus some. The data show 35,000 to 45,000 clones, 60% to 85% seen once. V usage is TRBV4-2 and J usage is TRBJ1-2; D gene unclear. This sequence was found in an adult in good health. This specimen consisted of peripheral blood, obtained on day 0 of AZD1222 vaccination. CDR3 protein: CASSQDLVPSYGYTF. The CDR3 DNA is TGTGCCAGCAGCCAAGATTTGGTACCTTCATATGGCTACACCTTC.